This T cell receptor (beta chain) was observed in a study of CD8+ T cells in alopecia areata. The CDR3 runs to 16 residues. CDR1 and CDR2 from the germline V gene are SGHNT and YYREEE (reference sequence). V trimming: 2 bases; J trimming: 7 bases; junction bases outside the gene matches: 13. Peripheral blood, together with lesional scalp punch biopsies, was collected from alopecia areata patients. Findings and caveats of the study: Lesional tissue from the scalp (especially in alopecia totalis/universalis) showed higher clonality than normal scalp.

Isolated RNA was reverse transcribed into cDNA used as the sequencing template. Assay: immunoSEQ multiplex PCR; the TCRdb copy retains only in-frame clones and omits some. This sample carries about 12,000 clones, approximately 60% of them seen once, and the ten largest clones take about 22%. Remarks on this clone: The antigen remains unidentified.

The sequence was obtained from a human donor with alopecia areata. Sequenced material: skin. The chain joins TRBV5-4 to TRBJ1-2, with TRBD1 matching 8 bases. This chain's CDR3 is CASSFIFPRQGSGYTF. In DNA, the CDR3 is TGTGCCAGCAGCTTCATTTTTCCGAGACAGGGGTCTGGCTACACCTTC. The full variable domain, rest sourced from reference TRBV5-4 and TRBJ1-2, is ETGVTQSPTHLIKTRGQQVTLRCSSQSGHNTVSWYQQALGQGPQFIFQYYREEENGRGNFPPRFSGLQFPNYSSELNVNALELDDSALYLCASSFIFPRQGSGYTFGSGTRLTVV.